This passage covers 31 T cell receptor beta chains from one sample sequenced in a study of immune evolution from preneoplasia to lung adenocarcinoma. Profiled with immunoSEQ multiplex PCR; TCRdb holds only in-frame clones, not every one. The sample yields some 10,000 clones, about 70% seen once. Sequencing used FFPE normal lung tissue adjacent to the tumor. The receptor source for this set is a person in their sixties with lung adenocarcinoma. Some clones in this sample may be carry-over from other donors' samples.

This clone showed up just a few times. The genes are TRBV14 and TRBJ1-3; D perhaps matches TRBD1 (5 bases). Between the trimmed V and J ends, which lost 7 bases and 0 bases, there was a span of 16 bases. The germline V gene encodes CDR1 SGHDN and CDR2 FVKESK. This CDR3 is 16 amino acids long. The CDR3 DNA sequence: TGTGCCAGCAAGCTTTCCGGACACAGCTCTGGAAACACCATATATTTT. It codes for CASKLSGHSSGNTIYF.

This chain links TRBV5-1 with TRBJ2-7, with 9 nucleotides matching TRBD1. The CDR3 sequence is 16 residues long. Per the germline V gene, CDR1 is SGHRS and CDR2 is YFSETQ. Trimming took 3 bases from V and 7 from J; bases not matched to a gene: 14. CDR3 in DNA: TGCGCCAGCAGCTCGGCGGCGGGACAGGGTTCTGAGGAGCAGTACTTC. Translated: CASSSAAGQGSEEQYF.

The chain employs TRBV7-9 and TRBJ1-3; tentatively, D is TRBD1 (5 bases). This CDR3 is 15 amino acids long. CDR1 is SEHNR, CDR2 FQNEAQ, per germline (reference sequence). Trimming shortened V by 4 bases and J by 0 bases, and 10 bases separated the two germline ends. CDR3 in DNA: TGTGCCAGCAGCTCCGGGGGGTTCTCTGGAAACACCATATATTTT. Residues: CASSSGGFSGNTIYF.

V usage is TRBV15 and J usage is TRBJ2-5; 10 nucleotides align to TRBD2. The junction had 8 bases not matched to a gene; V was cut back by 8 bases and J by 5 bases. CDR1 is LNHNV, CDR2 YYDKDF, per germline (reference sequence). CDR3 length equals 14 residues. CDR3 protein: CATRTSGRMETQYF. As DNA, the CDR3 is TGTGCCACCCGGACTAGCGGCCGAATGGAGACCCAGTACTTC. The whole variable domain, filled in from reference TRBV15 and TRBJ2-5, reads DAMVIQNPRYQVTQFGKPVTLSCSQTLNHNVMYWYQQKSSQAPKLLFHYYDKDFNNEADTPDNFQSRRPNTSFCFLDIRSPGLGDTAMYLCATRTSGRMETQYFGPGTRLLVL.

This clone occurred once. This chain uses TRBV6-5 with TRBJ1-1; tentatively, D is TRBD1 (5 bases). V was pared by 2 bases and J by 3 bases, with 7 bases between. The CDR3 runs 13 residues. Germline V gene lookup returns CDR1 MNHEY and CDR2 SVGAGI. The DNA of the CDR3 is TGTGCCAGCAGTTACACAGGAGACACTGAAGCTTTCTTT. Amino acid sequence: CASSYTGDTEAFF.

This clone has more than one count but fewer than ten. The V and J genes are TRBV2 and TRBJ2-1; no definite D call. The CDR3 covers 13 residues. Looked up from germline, CDR1 is SNHLY and CDR2 is FYNNEI. The ends were cut back, 5 bases at V and 5 bases at J, with 10 bases in the middle. The CDR3 coding sequence is TGTGCCAGCAGTTATACCGAGAACAATGAGCAGTTCTTC. Translated: CASSYTENNEQFF.

The genes are TRBV30 and TRBJ2-7; possibly TRBD2 for D (6 bases). Germline V lookup: CDR1 GTSNPN, CDR2 SVGIG (reference sequence). Trimming cost V 4 bases and J 4 bases, with 17 bases left between them. This CDR3 has 14 residues. CDR3 sequence (DNA): TGTGCCTGGAACAACCCGGGAGACTTTTACGAGCAGTACTTC. Translation gives CAWNNPGDFYEQYF.

V gene TRBV7-2 combines with J gene TRBJ1-4; D is ambiguous. V gave up 5 bases and J gave up 0 bases, with 10 bases separating them. Germline loops: CDR1 SGHTA, CDR2 FQGNSA. The CDR3 consists of 15 residues. CDR3 sequence (DNA): TGTGCCAGCAGCGCTGTGGGTGCAACTAATGAAAAACTGTTTTTT. Protein product: CASSAVGATNEKLFF. The variable domain in full, completed from reference TRBV7-2 and TRBJ1-4, reads GAGVSQSPSNKVTEKGKDVELRCDPISGHTALYWYRQSLGQGLEFLIYFQGNSAPDKSGLPSDRFSAERTGGSVSTLTIQRTQQEDSAVYLCASSAVGATNEKLFFGSGTQLSVL.

The chain employs TRBV28 and TRBJ2-1; D is undetermined. CDR3 length: 15 amino acids. V was trimmed by 3 bases and J by 4 bases, leaving 13 bases between them. The germline CDR1 and CDR2 sequences are MDHEN and SYDVKM. CDR3 sequence (DNA): TGTGCCAGCAGTTTGTCATCTACTGGGTACAATGAGCAGTTCTTC. Translation gives CASSLSSTGYNEQFF.

This clone was observed once. This rearrangement joins TRBV5-5 to TRBJ2-2; D unresolved. The germline V and J ends were trimmed by 0 bases and 0 bases, with 3 bases remaining between them. The germline CDR1 and CDR2 sequences are SGHKS and YYEKEE (reference sequence). The CDR3 is 14 amino acids. The CDR3 DNA sequence: TGTGCCAGCAGCTTGGGCCCGAACACCGGGGAGCTGTTTTTT. It yields the protein CASSLGPNTGELFF.

By proportion, this clone is medium-sized. This rearrangement joins TRBV5-5 to TRBJ2-5; TRBD2 might be the D (6 bases). The V end was cut by 4 bases, the J end by 5 bases, with 12 bases between. The CDR3 totals 13 residues. Germline V gives CDR1 SGHKS, CDR2 YYEKEE (reference sequence). This chain's CDR3 is CASSRELLETQYF. CDR3 DNA sequence: TGTGCCAGCAGCCGGGAGTTGCTCGAGACCCAGTACTTC.

The chain combines TRBV6-5 with TRBJ2-7, with D perhaps given as TRBD1 or TRBD2 (7 bases each). CDR3 length equals 15 residues. V lost 6 bases to trimming and J lost 0 bases, with 15 bases between them. Germline CDR1 MNHEY, CDR2 SVGAGI. The CDR3 bases are TGTGCCAGCAGCAGGGGGGGAGGCATCTCCTACGAGCAGTACTTC. It translates to CASSRGGGISYEQYF.

The chain joins TRBV6-5 to TRBJ2-3, with a possible D match to TRBD2 (6 bases). Trimming cost V 6 bases and J 6 bases, with 13 bases left between them. The CDR3 runs 13 residues. Per the germline V gene, CDR1 is MNHEY and CDR2 is SVGAGI. The CDR3 DNA reads TGTGCCAGCAGAACCTTTGGGGGGGATACGCAGTATTTT. Residues: CASRTFGGDTQYF.

This clone came up once. The chain combines TRBV5-5 with TRBJ2-5; D call uncertain. This CDR3 region has 12 residues. V dropped 4 bases and J dropped 3 bases, with 7 bases sitting between them. From germline, CDR1 is SGHKS and CDR2 YYEKEE (reference sequence). The CDR3: CASSVEEETQYF. The CDR3, as DNA: TGTGCCAGCAGCGTCGAGGAAGAGACCCAGTACTTC.

The rearrangement links TRBV11-2 to TRBJ2-1, with D perhaps matching TRBD2 (5 bases). V lost 0 bases, J lost 15 bases, and 15 bases lay in between. The CDR3 sequence is 13 residues long. Germline V gene data show CDR1 as SGHAT and CDR2 as FQNNGV. The CDR3 loop is CASSLEGVASRFF. CDR3 in DNA: TGTGCCAGCAGCTTAGAAGGCGTGGCTAGCAGGTTCTTC.

The chain employs TRBV27 and TRBJ2-5, with no clear D. Germline V gene data show CDR1 as MNHEY and CDR2 as SMNVEV (reference sequence). V gave up 5 bases and J gave up 3 bases, with 16 bases separating them. The CDR3 spans 15 residues. For the CDR3, the DNA is TGTGCCAGCAGTAGAGGAGTTAATAGGGAAGAGACCCAGTACTTC. Its protein is CASSRGVNREETQYF.

This chain links TRBV18 with TRBJ2-3; the D is unclear. V was pared by 6 bases and J by 2 bases, with 15 bases between. Germline V gene lookup returns CDR1 KGHSH and CDR2 LQKENI. CDR3 size: 15 residues. CDR3: CASSVGPRVTDTQYF. DNA of the CDR3: TGTGCCAGCTCCGTCGGACCCCGGGTCACAGATACGCAGTATTTT.

By frequency in the sample, this clone is medium-sized. This chain connects TRBV19 to TRBJ1-2; possibly TRBD1 for D (5 bases). V lost 3 bases and J lost 7, with 21 bases in between. This CDR3 region has 16 residues. CDR1 is LNHDA, CDR2 SQIVND, per germline (reference sequence). The CDR3 reads CASSIDGRGSSSGYTF. The CDR3 nucleotides read TGTGCCAGTAGTATTGACGGGCGGGGCAGCTCGTCTGGCTACACCTTC. Combining the CDR3 with reference TRBV19 and TRBJ1-2 gives the whole variable domain DGGITQSPKYLFRKEGQNVTLSCEQNLNHDAMYWYRQDPGQGLRLIYYSQIVNDFQKGDIAEGYSVSREKKESFPLTVTSAQKNPTAFYLCASSIDGRGSSSGYTFGSGTRLTVV.

The chain links TRBV29-1 to TRBJ2-4, with D perhaps being TRBD1 or TRBD2 (5 bases each). V was shortened by 7 bases and J by 6 bases, with 22 bases between the two germline ends. This CDR3 is 15 amino acids long. From germline, CDR1 is SQVTM and CDR2 ANQGSEA. The CDR3 DNA follows: TGCAGCGGGAGCCCTCCCTCCGGGGCTGGAAACATTCAGTACTTC. It specifies CSGSPPSGAGNIQYF.

The chain has TRBV5-5 and TRBJ2-7, with 14 bases aligning to TRBD2. The J segment lost 2 bases and the V segment lost 6 bases, leaving 7 bases of the junction unmatched. Germline V gene data show CDR1 as SGHKS and CDR2 as YYEKEE (reference sequence). CDR3 size: 16 residues. CDR3 sequence reads: CASTPGLAGATYEQYF. The CDR3 DNA reads as TGTGCCAGCACTCCGGGACTAGCGGGAGCTACCTACGAGCAGTACTTC.

J is TRBJ2-6 and V is TRBV5-4; D is undetermined. In germline, CDR1 is SGHNT, CDR2 YYREEE (reference sequence). The CDR3 spans 14 residues. Trimming shortened V by 5 bases and J by 4 bases, and 10 bases separated the two germline ends. CDR3 loop: CASRPVSGANVLTF. CDR3 sequence (DNA): TGTGCCAGCAGGCCTGTGTCCGGGGCCAACGTCCTGACTTTC.

The CDR3 spells CASSLFGGRGTYEQYF. The CDR3 bases are TGTGCCAGCAGTTTATTCGGCGGGAGAGGGACCTACGAGCAGTACTTC. The rearrangement links TRBV28 to TRBJ2-7; 7 nucleotides line up with TRBD2. This CDR3 has 16 amino acids. The germline V gene has CDR1 MDHEN and CDR2 SYDVKM. V was clipped by 1 base and J by 2 bases; unmatched bases: 8. Together with reference TRBV28 and TRBJ2-7, the CDR3 gives the full variable domain: DVKVTQSSRYLVKRTGEKVFLECVQDMDHENMFWYRQDPGLGLRLIYFSYDVKMKEKGDIPEGYSVSREKKERFSLILESASTNQTSMYLCASSLFGGRGTYEQYFGPGTRLTVT.

This sequence joins TRBV28 and TRBJ2-1; 11 bases line up with TRBD2. Trimming took 6 bases from V and 4 from J; bases not matched to a gene: 8. This CDR3 contains 16 residues. Germline V gene lookup returns CDR1 MDHEN and CDR2 SYDVKM. CDR3 sequence reads: CASSLRLAGRYNEQFF. The CDR3 DNA reads as TGTGCCAGCAGCCTAAGACTAGCGGGAAGGTACAATGAGCAGTTCTTC. Combining the CDR3 with reference TRBV28 and TRBJ2-1 gives the whole variable domain DVKVTQSSRYLVKRTGEKVFLECVQDMDHENMFWYRQDPGLGLRLIYFSYDVKMKEKGDIPEGYSVSREKKERFSLILESASTNQTSMYLCASSLRLAGRYNEQFFGPGTRLTVL.

About this clone: The junction differs from germline at one of its ends, possibly a read error. The chain employs TRBV11-2 and TRBJ2-3; TRBD2 is a possible D gene (6 bases). This CDR3 contains 13 residues. Per the germline V gene, CDR1 is SGHAT and CDR2 is FQNNGV. CDR3 sequence (DNA): TGTGCCAGCAGCTTATCGCAAACTAGCATTTCCCGTTTT. Translated: CASSLSQTSISRF.

CDR3 sequence: CASSFGGDSYEQYF. The CDR3 DNA reads as TGTGCCAGCAGCTTCGGAGGGGATTCCTACGAGCAGTACTTC. The chain recombines TRBV11-1 with TRBJ2-7, with D perhaps TRBD2 (6 bases). The CDR3 runs 14 residues. Germline V lookup: CDR1 SGHAT, CDR2 FQDESV (reference sequence). The V end lost 3 bases, the J end lost 1 base, and 10 bases lay between the germline ends.

In the case of this clone: One end of the junction varies from germline; a read error may be responsible. The sample contains more than one DNA sequence encoding this CDR3. CDR3 DNA sequence: TGCGCCAGCTCACCACCGGGGGCAGGGTCCCACGAGCAGTACTTC. Its protein product is CASSPPGAGSHEQYF. The rearrangement links TRBV18 to TRBJ2-7; the D gene could be TRBD1 or TRBD2 (6 bases each). There are 15 residues in the CDR3. CDR1 is KGHSH, CDR2 LQKENI, per germline.

The genes are TRBV5-1 and TRBJ2-3, with D tentatively TRBD2 (6 bases). Germline CDR1 and CDR2: SGHRS and YFSETQ. V lost 0 bases to trimming and J lost 2 bases, with 10 bases between them. This CDR3 spans 15 amino acids. The CDR3, as DNA: TGCGCCAGCAGCTTGGTAGCGGAACCCACAGATACGCAGTATTTT. Translation: CASSLVAEPTDTQYF.

This clone showed up just once. The J gene is TRBJ1-2, the V gene TRBV28; unclear D gene. Germline CDR1 reads MDHEN; CDR2 reads SYDVKM. V lost 8 bases and J lost 4, with 14 bases in between. The CDR3 has 13 residues. The CDR3 sequence: CASLSYNRYGYTF. For the CDR3, the DNA is TGTGCCAGCCTAAGTTATAACCGCTATGGCTACACCTTC.

The rearrangement uses TRBV5-1 and TRBJ2-5; tentatively, D is TRBD1 or TRBD2 (5 bases each). The germline V gene has CDR1 SGHRS and CDR2 YFSETQ. V was pared by 4 bases and J by 4 bases, with 17 bases between. This CDR3 is 15 amino acids long. CDR3 protein: CASSILDGTVETQYF. The CDR3 nucleotides are TGCGCCAGCAGCATCTTGGACGGGACGGTAGAGACCCAGTACTTC. The entire variable domain, with the rest obtained from reference TRBV5-1 and TRBJ2-5, is as follows: KAGVTQTPRYLIKTRGQQVTLSCSPISGHRSVSWYQQTPGQGLQFLFEYFSETQRNKGNFPGRFSGRQFSNSRSEMNVSTLELGDSALYLCASSILDGTVETQYFGPGTRLLVL.

This chain joins TRBV4-1 and TRBJ1-4, with D possibly TRBD1 on 5 matching bases. The CDR3 has 18 amino acids. V was trimmed by 1 base and J by 0 bases, leaving 15 bases between them. CDR1 is MGHRA, CDR2 YSYEKL, per germline. The CDR3 DNA sequence: TGCGCCAGCAGCCAAGTAGGAGGCAGGGAAACAACTAATGAAAAACTGTTTTTT. Translated, it gives CASSQVGGRETTNEKLFF.

The rearrangement links TRBV6-6 to TRBJ1-4; no clear D. CDR3 size: 11 residues. V was trimmed by 9 bases and J by 0 bases, leaving 2 bases between them. Germline V gives CDR1 MNHNY, CDR2 SVGAGI (reference sequence). The CDR3 loop is CASATNEKLFF. The CDR3 DNA is TGTGCCAGTGCAACTAATGAAAAACTGTTTTTT.